The clone carrying this T cell receptor (beta chain) qualifies as medium-sized (0.01 to 0.1%). Its antigen is still unknown. cDNA molecules, individually, were tagged with unique molecular identifiers. TCRdb re-derived calls from the 5' RACE reads in MiXCR, one entry per CDR3 protein. The sample lists thousands of distinct CDR3 sequences, about 4.8% seen once, with roughly 10% in the top ten. Germline V gene sequence: CDR1 DFQATT, CDR2 SNEGSKA (reference sequence). This CDR3 has 12 amino acids. V was cut by 3 bases and J by 3 bases, with 9 bases left in between. This sample is part of a study of early T cells in non-severe SARS-CoV-2 infection. Study information: With bulk RNA from unsorted whole blood as input, sequencing yielded unpaired chains.

Study results and limitations: Comparison of clonotypes with VDJdb favored anti-spike CD8 responses while missing private and CD4 specificities.

This clonotype was sampled from an adult who was a healthcare worker with PCR-confirmed SARS-CoV-2 infection or an uninfected control (not recorded which). The sample was whole blood. The chain joins TRBV20-1 to TRBJ2-7; no clear D. The CDR3 loop reads CSASPYDYEQYF. For the CDR3, the DNA is TGCAGTGCTAGCCCATATGACTACGAGCAGTACTTC.